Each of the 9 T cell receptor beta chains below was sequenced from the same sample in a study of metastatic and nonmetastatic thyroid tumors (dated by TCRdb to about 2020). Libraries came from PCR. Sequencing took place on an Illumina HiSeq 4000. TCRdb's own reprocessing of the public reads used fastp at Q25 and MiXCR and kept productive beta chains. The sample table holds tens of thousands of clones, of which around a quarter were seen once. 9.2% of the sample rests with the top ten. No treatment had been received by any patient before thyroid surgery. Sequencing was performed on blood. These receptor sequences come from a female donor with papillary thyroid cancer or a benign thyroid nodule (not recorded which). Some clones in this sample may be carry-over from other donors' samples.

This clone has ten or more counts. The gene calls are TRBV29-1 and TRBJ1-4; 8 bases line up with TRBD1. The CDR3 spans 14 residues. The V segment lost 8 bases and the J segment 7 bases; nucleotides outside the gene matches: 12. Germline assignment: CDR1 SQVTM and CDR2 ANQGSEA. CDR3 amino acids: CSSDDGQGGEKLFF. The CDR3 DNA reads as TGCAGCTCCGACGACGGACAGGGAGGTGAAAAACTGTTTTTT.

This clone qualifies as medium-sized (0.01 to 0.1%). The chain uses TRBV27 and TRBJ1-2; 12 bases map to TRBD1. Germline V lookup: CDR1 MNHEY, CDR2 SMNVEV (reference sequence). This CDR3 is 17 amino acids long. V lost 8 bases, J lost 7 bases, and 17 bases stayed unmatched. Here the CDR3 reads CASRRTGTGGPESGYTF. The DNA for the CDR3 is TGTGCCAGCCGCCGAACCGGGACAGGGGGCCCGGAGTCTGGCTACACCTTC.

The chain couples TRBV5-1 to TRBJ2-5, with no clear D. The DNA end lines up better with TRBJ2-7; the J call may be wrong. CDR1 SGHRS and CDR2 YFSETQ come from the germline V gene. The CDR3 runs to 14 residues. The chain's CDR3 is CASSLEGSSYEQYF. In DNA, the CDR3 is TGCGCCAGCAGCTTGGAGGGATCTTCCTACGAGCAGTACTTC.

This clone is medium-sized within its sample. For the CDR3, the DNA is TGTGCCAGCAGTGAATTCTATCCGGCTGGGGGCGACGGCTACACCTTC. Amino acids: CASSEFYPAGGDGYTF. V usage is TRBV6-1 and J usage is TRBJ1-2; perhaps TRBD1 as D (6 bases). Germline loops: CDR1 MNHNS, CDR2 SASEGT. Trimming left V 2 bases short and J 8 bases short, with 21 bases between. This CDR3 is 16 amino acids long.

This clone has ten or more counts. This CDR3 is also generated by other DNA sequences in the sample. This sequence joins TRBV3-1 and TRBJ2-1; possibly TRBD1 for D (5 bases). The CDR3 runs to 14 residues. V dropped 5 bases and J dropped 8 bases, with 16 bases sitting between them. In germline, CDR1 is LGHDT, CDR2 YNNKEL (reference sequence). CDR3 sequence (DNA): TGTGCCAGCAGCTCGGTCAGCTCCAGGGATGAGCAGTTCTTC. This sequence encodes CASSSVSSRDEQFF.

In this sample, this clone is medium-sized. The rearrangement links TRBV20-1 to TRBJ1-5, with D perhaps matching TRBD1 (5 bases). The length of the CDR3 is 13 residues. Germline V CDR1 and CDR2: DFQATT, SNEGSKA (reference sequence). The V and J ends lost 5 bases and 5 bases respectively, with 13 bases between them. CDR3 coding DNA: TGCAGTGCTGCGGGGGACCGGGATCAGCCCCAGCATTTT. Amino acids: CSAAGDRDQPQHF.

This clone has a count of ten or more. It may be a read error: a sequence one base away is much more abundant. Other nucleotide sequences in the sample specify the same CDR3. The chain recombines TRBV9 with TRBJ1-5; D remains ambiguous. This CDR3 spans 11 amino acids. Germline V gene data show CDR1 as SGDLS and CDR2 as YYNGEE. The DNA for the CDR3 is TGTGCCAGCATATGCGATCAGCCACAGCATTTT. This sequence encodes CASICDQPQHF. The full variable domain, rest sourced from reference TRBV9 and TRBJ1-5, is DSGVTQTPKHLITATGQRVTLRCSPRSGDLSVYWYQQSLDQGLQFLIQYYNGEERAKGNILERFSAQQFPDLHSELNLSSLELGDSALYFCASICDQPQHFGDGTRLSIL.

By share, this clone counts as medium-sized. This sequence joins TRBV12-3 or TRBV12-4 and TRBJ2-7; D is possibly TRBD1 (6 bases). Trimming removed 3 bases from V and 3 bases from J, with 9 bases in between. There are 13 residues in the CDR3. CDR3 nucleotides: TGTGCCAGCAGTTTCGACAGGATCTACGAGCAGTACTTC. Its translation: CASSFDRIYEQYF.

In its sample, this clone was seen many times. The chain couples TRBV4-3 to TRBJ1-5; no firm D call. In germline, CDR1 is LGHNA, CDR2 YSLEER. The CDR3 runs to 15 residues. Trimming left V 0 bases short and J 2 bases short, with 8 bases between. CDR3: CASSQDLPGNQPQHF. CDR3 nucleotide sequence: TGCGCCAGCAGCCAAGATTTACCGGGCAATCAGCCCCAGCATTTT.